The 5 T cell receptor beta chains listed next were all sequenced from one sample in a study of blood T cell repertoires in COVID-19 (TCRdb year 2020). Receptor libraries were prepared by the immunoSEQ multiplex PCR assay. TCRdb provides this immuneACCESS table in a form limited to in-frame rearrangements. Some clones are lacking; in checked studies, under half of them reflect an unresolved V gene, and why the rest are absent is not known. This sample holds about 120,000 clones; over 80% were observed only once. 3.9% of the sample lies in the top ten. The sample taken for sequencing was PBMCs or T cells enriched from blood (not recorded which). Receptors were obtained from a woman in her 30s who had recovered from COVID-19.

V is TRBV27 and J is TRBJ1-1, with a weak D call TRBD1 (5 bases). Germline assignment: CDR1 MNHEY and CDR2 SMNVEV (reference sequence). Deletions cut 0 bases from V and 5 bases from J, with 28 bases between. The CDR3 extends over 20 amino acids. Here the CDR3 DNA reads TGTGCCAGCAGTTTATCCGGTCTGGGCTACTACTCCTCCACAGGAACTGAAGCTTTCTTT. Its translation is CASSLSGLGYYSSTGTEAFF.

This clone turned up a few times. This chain connects TRBV7-3 to TRBJ2-6; D remains ambiguous. The CDR3 sequence is 18 residues long. V lost 4 bases, J lost 0 bases, and 16 bases lay in between. Germline CDR1 is SGHTA and CDR2 is FQGTGA. The CDR3: CASSSYGPGLSGANVLTF. The CDR3 DNA reads as TGTGCCAGCAGCTCCTATGGGCCAGGCCTCTCTGGGGCCAACGTCCTGACTTTC.

This chain joins TRBV6-2 or TRBV6-3 and TRBJ2-3; 8 bases match TRBD1. CDR1 and CDR2 (germline): MNHEY, SVGEGT. The CDR3 is 14 residues long. V was clipped by 4 bases and J by 1 base; unmatched bases: 1. In nucleotides, the CDR3 is TGTGCCAGCAGTTTGACAGGGGGCACAGATACGCAGTATTTT. This sequence encodes CASSLTGGTDTQYF.

This clone was observed a handful of times. The chain employs TRBV5-1 and TRBJ2-7; 10 positions agree with TRBD2. The V segment lost 2 bases and the J segment 0 bases; nucleotides outside the gene matches: 5. The CDR3 spans 16 residues. Germline CDR1 is SGHRS and CDR2 is YFSETQ. The CDR3 DNA reads TGCGCCAGCAGCTTCGAAGCGGGAGGGAGCTCCTACGAGCAGTACTTC. Its translation: CASSFEAGGSSYEQYF.

This rearrangement joins TRBV5-8 to TRBJ1-5, with 9 bases matching TRBD1. V lost 8 bases to trimming and J lost 3 bases; unmatched junction nucleotides: 9. There are 15 residues in the CDR3. The germline V gene encodes CDR1 SGHTS and CDR2 YDEGEE. DNA of the CDR3: TGTGCCAGTAGTCTCCGGACAGGGGACAATCAGCCCCAGCATTTT. This sequence encodes CASSLRTGDNQPQHF. The full variable domain, in which reference TRBV5-8 and TRBJ1-5 provide the parts outside the CDR3, is EAGVTQSPTHLIKTRGQQATLRCSPISGHTSVYWYQQALGLGLQFLLWYDEGEERNRGNFPPRFSGRQFPNYSSELNVNALELEDSALYLCASSLRTGDNQPQHFGDGTRLSIL.